This T cell receptor beta chain appears in the sequencing data of a study of blood T cell repertoires in COVID-19. For the study at large: The study drew acute and convalescent COVID-19 samples from the United States, Italy and Spain. The analysed material was cDNA or gDNA that came from T cells, B-cell-depleted T cells, or PBMCs.

This CDR3 contains 15 residues. V dropped 8 bases and J dropped 6; count of bases not matched to a gene: 10. CDR1 MNHEY and CDR2 SVGAGI come from the germline V gene. Original processing notes: Estimated nucleated cell counts came from reference gene primer amplification. Measured with immunoSEQ multiplex PCR; TCRdb has only the in-frame clones, and not every one. The D gene and trimming were derived from the DNA, and the V and J assignments and clone size from that table. The sample includes about 250,000 clones, around 89% of them seen just once. The chain uses TRBV6-5 and TRBJ1-5; 10 bases match TRBD1. The sequence derives from a man aged 30 to 45 with acute or convalescent COVID-19. The sample taken for sequencing was peripheral blood. DNA for the CDR3: TGTGCCAGCCTTCGCGGCGGGACAGGGGTTCAGCCCCAGCATTTT. Residues: CASLRGGTGVQPQHF.